The subject of this entry is one T cell receptor (beta chain). This clonotype was seen more than once but under ten times. Its antigen target is currently unknown. No quality values exist for individual bases; no much larger clone is one base distant. V trim: 4 bases; J trim: 2 bases; unmatched bases: 7. From the cysteine through the phenylalanine, the CDR3 covers 18 amino acids. The kept DNA is CDR3 alone, 54 bases in frame from the first base. CDR1 and CDR2 were assigned from the germline V gene as LGHNA and YNFKEQ. Ficoll-Paque density gradient centrifugation was the method used to isolate PBMCs. Sequencer: Illumina NovaSeq 6000. TCRalpha and TCRbeta cDNA libraries were constructed by 5'RACE with constant-segment primers, with sample barcodes and unique molecular identifiers being introduced. Trizol reagent was used to extract RNA from every sample. Library amplification was performed in two PCR steps, and a second sample barcode and Illumina TruSeq adapters were introduced in the second step. Sequencing of libraries was performed on an Illumina NovaSeq with 2 x 150 bp paired-end reads. The study's processing was this. Reads were demultiplexed and collapsed into UMI-guided consensus sequences with migec v1.2.7. With mixcr v2.1.11, UMI consensuses were aligned to TRA and TRB V and J templates and assembled into clonotypes. A clonotype was counted as expanded or contracted only if both edgeR and NoisET called the change significant, with noise models trained on biological replicates. edgeR calls used a false discovery rate-adjusted p below 0.01 and a log2 fold-change threshold of 1. As an exploratory analysis of dynamics, max-normalized trajectories of the 1000 most abundant clonotypes were examined by PCA with hierarchical clustering. The CD4 or CD8 phenotype of responding clones was assigned using the separately sequenced CD4+ and CD8+ repertoires. TCRdb cleaned the public reads at Q25 with fastp, built clones with MiXCR and kept in-frame beta chains. Each entry merges the rows of one CDR3 protein and shows their most common DNA and genes. Clone size and V and J calls follow TCRdb, not the original study. This sample lists a few hundred thousand distinct CDR3 sequences; about 16% were detected once. The ten largest make up around 24% of the sample.

This entry is derived from a study of T-cell memory formation after mild COVID-19 (dated by TCRdb to the early 2020s). Some background on the complete study: Most TCR sequence clusters were specific to one of the two donors. Longitudinal TCRalpha and TCRbeta repertoire sequencing tracked T-cell clones expanding and contracting after mild COVID-19 in two donors. The cohort comprised two young, previously healthy adult volunteers, one female and one male. Overall results and qualifications from the work: Some responding clones were detected in pre-infection memory, suggesting pre-existing cross-reactive memory T cells joined the SARS-CoV-2 response. The study included only a couple of mild cases, and larger cohorts that include severe cases with pre-infection samples were judged to be necessary. The second-wave clones that peaked on day 37 were not confirmed to be SARS-CoV-2 specific. From day 15 to 85, contracting clones showed balanced CD4/CD8 phenotypes, whereas a second wave of clones that expanded from day 15 to 37 leaned towards CD4+. Contracting CD4+ clones were located mainly in the CM and EM memory subsets, whereas CD8+ clones were found to be enriched in EMRA.

The receptor was derived from a man between 18 and 29 years old who had mild COVID-19 (a few samples of this study predate the infection). The sample titles of this study are shuffled in the database, so cell type and time point are left out; the donor was told from shared clones. The specimen sequenced was PBMCs or a T cell subset sorted from them (not recorded which). Rearrangement joined TRBV4-2 to TRBJ2-5; 16 central nucleotides agree with TRBD2. The DNA is as follows: TGTGCCAGCAGCCCGGGGACTAGCGGGGGGGAGGGACAAGAGACCCAGTACTTC. This is translated as CASSPGTSGGEGQETQYF.